This TCR beta chain was recorded in a study of shared clonotypes between healthy human individuals (dated by TCRdb to the early 2020s). With regard to the full study: A few men and a couple of women, aged 18 to 49 years, made up the cohort. The study deeply sequenced blood TCR repertoires of about 5 healthy adults to estimate repertoire size and the extent of clonotype sharing between individuals. To increase sequencing depth and limit assay-specific biases, different laboratories used diverse techniques to prepare libraries and sequence TCR repertoires. Each donor's leukapheresis produced roughly between roughly 0.85 and 9 billion PBMCs.

Broad study findings and their caveats: The genetic and exposure-history diversity represented was limited by the small number of donors. Based on pairwise subsampling, the degree of clonotype sharing among donors was expected to be affected by sequencing depth. Sampling was restricted to blood, and TCR repertoires in tissue are likely to differ from TCR repertoires in blood.

Using the deep immunoSEQ assay, TCR CDR3 regions were amplified from genomic DNA by multiplex PCR. For each cell subset, the extracted genomic DNA was distributed evenly across all wells of several immunoSEQ 96-well plates, and each plate served as one replicate. For unsorted PBMC, roughly 330 ng genomic DNA, equal to 25,000 to 35,000 T cell genomes, was loaded into each replicate PCR. Ten immunoSEQ deep assay plates were used to sequence unsorted PBMC genomic DNA. Purified libraries were quantified with a Qubit 3.0 fluorometer, sized on a Bioanalyzer 2100, and re-quantified with the KAPA Library Quantification kit. Each immunoSEQ 96-well plate was sequenced on its own single-read 150-cycle Illumina NextSeq 550 flow cell. In the authors' own workflow: Because the immunoSEQ output included only junctional sequences and no quality scores, the filtering could not be the same as the filtering used for full-length reads. Sequences were annotated with PyIR, a Python wrapper for IgBLAST v1.9, and V/J genes and CDR3 were assigned using IMGT germline references. Any read was removed if the V/J assignment was weak (E-value above 1e-6), the CDR3 was missing, or the read contained stop codons, out-of-frame junctions, or ambiguous translated residues. V3J clonotypes were defined as sequences sharing an identical inferred V gene, J gene, and CDR3 amino acid sequence. Percentage overlap between repertoires was computed as shared unique clonotypes divided by the size of the smaller repertoire. RTK rarefaction, the Chao1 estimator, and Recon v2.1 estimates of unobserved clonotypes were used to assess repertoire richness. This is the immuneACCESS table as TCRdb keeps it, with only in-frame sequences that have V and J called. A part of the clones is gone; compared with another copy, unresolved V genes explain less than half, and the rest is unexplained. Clone size and the V and J calls come from that table; the DNA yielded D and trimming. For this sample there are about 490,000 clones; 79% appear just once. Of the sample, 12% is held by the ten largest clones.

Healthy HIV-negative adults with no recently reported acute infections or vaccinations were included as donors. Every donor was a Caucasian adult living in Nashville, Tennessee, USA. In the unsorted samples, around 81 million PBMCs were counted, and genomic DNA was extracted using the QIAamp DNA Blood Mini kit. Blood was obtained by leukapheresis, after which PBMCs were separated by Ficoll-Histopaque density gradient centrifugation and cryopreserved in liquid nitrogen vapor phase. As regards this clone: This clone's antigen is unknown. No clone much larger than this one lies a single base away; base qualities are absent.

The origin of this receptor is a woman in her thirties or forties in good health. Some clones in this sample may be carry-over from other donors' samples. Input material: PBMCs.

The bases are TGTGCCAGCAGACCCCGGGGGGGTTGGGACACCGGGGAGCTGTTTTTT. This translates into CASRPRGGWDTGELFF. The chain joins TRBV7-2 to TRBJ2-2; 8 bases in the junction line up with TRBD2. Based on the germline V gene, the CDR1 and CDR2 sequences are SGHTA and FQGNSA. From its cysteine to its phenylalanine, the CDR3 spans 16 amino acids. The retained sequence is limited to the CDR3, 48 bases, with the frame set at the first base. The V end gives up 6 bases and the J end 3 bases, leaving 9 bases in the junction not matched to a gene.